These 4 T cell receptor beta chains share one sample of origin, sequenced in a study of chemoradiotherapy in HPV16-positive cancers. Data came from immunoSEQ multiplex PCR; TCRdb stores just in-frame clones and leaves some out. The sample has about 7,000 clones; 60% to 80% are singletons. Sampling was carried out from a patient who underwent chemoradiotherapy. The receptors were sampled from a human donor with HPV-associated anogenital cancer.

This sequence joins TRBV9 and TRBJ1-2; 8 nucleotides line up with TRBD1. The CDR3 has 14 amino acids. Germline V lookup: CDR1 SGDLS, CDR2 YYNGEE. Trimming cost V 3 bases and J 8 bases; bases outside gene matches: 9. The CDR3 coding sequence is TGTGCCAGCAGCGAAAGGCCAGGGGGCGGCGGCTACACCTTC. Residues: CASSERPGGGGYTF.

This chain links TRBV5-1 with TRBJ1-2, with 9 bases aligning to TRBD1. CDR3 length: 15 residues. With 0 bases clipped from V and 8 bases from J, the junction kept 8 bases outside the gene matches. Germline V gene sequence: CDR1 SGHRS, CDR2 YFSETQ. This chain's CDR3 is CASSLEGTGSWGYTF. DNA for the CDR3: TGCGCCAGCAGCTTGGAAGGGACAGGGTCATGGGGCTACACCTTC.

This chain connects TRBV28 to TRBJ1-2; tentative D call: TRBD1 (6 bases). This CDR3 comprises 12 residues. Trimming cost V 6 bases and J 3 bases, with 8 bases left between them. Germline V CDR1 and CDR2: MDHEN, SYDVKM. CDR3 sequence reads: CASRQGDYGYTF. CDR3 DNA sequence: TGTGCCAGCAGACAGGGCGACTATGGCTACACCTTC.

The genes are TRBV5-4 and TRBJ2-3; D could derive from TRBD1 or TRBD2 (6 bases each). The V gene lost 4 bases and the J gene lost 2 bases, with 17 bases spanning the gap. Germline CDR1 and CDR2: SGHNT and YYREEE (reference sequence). This CDR3 contains 16 residues. This chain's CDR3 is CASSPSFGGPTDTQYF. The CDR3 DNA follows: TGTGCCAGCAGCCCGAGCTTTGGGGGGCCCACAGATACGCAGTATTTT.